The sequence of this T cell receptor (beta chain) was determined in a study of T cells in Graves' hyperthyroidism and ophthalmopathy. This clonotype was seen a handful of times. Antigen specificity is unknown. TCR beta CDR3 regions were amplified from RNA transcripts. First-round RT-PCR with HTBI primers amplified the TCR CDR3 region. TCRdb called the multiplex PCR reads again in MiXCR, with one record for every CDR3 protein. The sample consists of about 260,000 distinct CDR3 sequences, 22% of them appearing once. Regarding the study as a whole: A model using 13 V-J features told ophthalmopathy apart from stable hyperthyroidism. Among clonotypes expanded in thyroid above 0.001, most were also found in blood.

From germline, CDR1 is MNHEY and CDR2 SVGEGT. The CDR3 consists of 17 residues. V lost 5 bases and J 7 bases, leaving 24 bases between the germline ends. Clinical symptoms, serum thyroxine and TRAb, thyroid ultrasound and orbital computed tomography were used for the diagnoses. Sequencing was done on a sample of blood. This chain uses TRBV6-2 or TRBV6-3 with TRBJ1-3; D call uncertain. The source of this sequence is a young man with Graves' ophthalmopathy. The CDR3 here is CASSPHLERIGRNTIYF. DNA for the CDR3: TGTGCCAGCAGTCCCCATCTCGAGCGGATTGGCCGGAACACCATATATTTT.